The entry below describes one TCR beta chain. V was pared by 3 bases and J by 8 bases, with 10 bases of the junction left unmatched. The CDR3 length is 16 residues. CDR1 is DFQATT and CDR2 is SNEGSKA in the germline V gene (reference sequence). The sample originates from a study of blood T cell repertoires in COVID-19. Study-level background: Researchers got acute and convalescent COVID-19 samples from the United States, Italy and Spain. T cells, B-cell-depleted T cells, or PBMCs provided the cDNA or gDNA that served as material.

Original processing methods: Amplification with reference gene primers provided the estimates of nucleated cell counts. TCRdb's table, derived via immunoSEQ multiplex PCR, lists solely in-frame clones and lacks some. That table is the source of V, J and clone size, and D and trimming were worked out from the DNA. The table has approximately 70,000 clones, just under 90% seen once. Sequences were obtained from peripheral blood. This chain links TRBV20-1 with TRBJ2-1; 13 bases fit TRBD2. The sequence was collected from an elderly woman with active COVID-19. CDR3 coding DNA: TGCAGTGCTAGTCCCGGTACTAGCGGGAGGGCCTATGAGCAGTTCTTC. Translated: CSASPGTSGRAYEQFF.